This T cell receptor (beta chain) was documented in a study of shared clonotypes between healthy human individuals. The study drew all its donors from Caucasian adults living in Nashville, Tennessee. The CDR3 contains 13 residues. Some clones are missing from TCRdb's copy, which holds only in-frame ones; the method was immunoSEQ multiplex PCR. The sample includes roughly 530,000 clones, 90% to 96% of them seen just once. V is TRBV12-2 and J is TRBJ1-2. TRBV12-2 is shown as a pseudogene. This TCR was recovered from a woman in her twenties or thirties in good health. Sequencing was performed on naive CD4+ T cells sorted from blood. As for subset: CD45RA+ positively selected. The CDR3 here is CASRLATGRGYTF. As DNA, the CDR3 is TGTGCAAGTCGCTTAGCGACCGGTCGTGGCTACACCTTC.